Following are 9 T cell receptor beta chains from one sample sequenced in a study of response to subunit inactivated influenza vaccine. Using its own MiXCR run on the RT-PCR reads, TCRdb lists one record per CDR3 protein. Of around 790,000 distinct CDR3 sequences listed, around 20% are singletons. The source material was PBMCs from blood, sampled around 5 days after vaccination. All receptors derive from a man in his forties or fifties who received an inactivated influenza vaccine.

This clonotype was counted a few times. The chain links TRBV20-1 to TRBJ2-3; 12 bases are a match to TRBD2. This CDR3 has 16 residues. Trimming cost V 3 bases and J 2 bases; bases outside gene matches: 6. CDR1 is DFQATT and CDR2 is SNEGSKA in the germline V gene (reference sequence). CDR3 bases: TGCAGTGCTAGTCCGACTAGCGGGGGACCCACAGATACGCAGTATTTT. Amino acids: CSASPTSGGPTDTQYF.

This clonotype was observed a few times. The V gene is TRBV6-2 or TRBV6-3, the J gene TRBJ2-3; D unclear. There are 15 residues in the CDR3. Trimming removed 1 base at V and 2 bases at J, with 10 bases between. CDR1 is MNHEY and CDR2 is SVGEGT in the germline V gene. The CDR3 DNA reads as TGTGCCAGCAGTTACTTACGGAGAAACACAGATACGCAGTATTTT. Translating it yields CASSYLRRNTDTQYF.

This rearrangement joins TRBV5-1 to TRBJ2-3, with 7 bases aligning to TRBD1. The CDR3 is made up of 15 amino acids. Trimming took 4 bases from V and 2 from J; bases not matched to a gene: 7. Per the germline V gene, CDR1 is SGHRS and CDR2 is YFSETQ. The CDR3 region is CASSPGQINTDTQYF. DNA for the CDR3: TGCGCCAGCAGCCCGGGACAGATTAACACAGATACGCAGTATTTT. Filled out from reference TRBV5-1 and TRBJ2-3, the complete variable domain reads KAGVTQTPRYLIKTRGQQVTLSCSPISGHRSVSWYQQTPGQGLQFLFEYFSETQRNKGNFPGRFSGRQFSNSRSEMNVSTLELGDSALYLCASSPGQINTDTQYFGPGTRLTVL.

The chain employs TRBV28 and TRBJ2-5; possibly TRBD1 for D (6 bases). Between the trimmed V and J ends, which lost 7 bases and 5 bases, there was a span of 14 bases. CDR1 is MDHEN, CDR2 SYDVKM, per germline. This CDR3 is 13 amino acids long. The CDR3 DNA reads TGTGCCAGCATATATGGGGGCGCGGAGACCCAGTACTTC. Protein product: CASIYGGAETQYF.

A few counts support this clonotype. A junction boundary mismatches the germline segment, possibly from a read error. The J gene is TRBJ2-7, the V gene TRBV7-6; 8 positions agree with TRBD2. This CDR3 is 11 amino acids long. CDR1 and CDR2 (germline): SGHVS, FNYEAQ. CDR3: CASSLRTSRDF. The CDR3 DNA is TGTGCCAGCAGCTTAAGGACTAGCAGGGACTTC.

V is TRBV6-1 and J is TRBJ2-5; tentatively, D is TRBD2 (6 bases). V was shortened by 7 bases and J by 2 bases, with 11 bases between the two germline ends. CDR3 length: 13 amino acids. Germline V gene data show CDR1 as MNHNS and CDR2 as SASEGT. DNA of the CDR3: TGTGCCAGCATCCGGCGGGGACAAGAGACCCAGTACTTC. Amino acids: CASIRRGQETQYF.

J is TRBJ2-1 and V is TRBV29-1, with a tentative D call TRBD1 (5 bases). The CDR3 loop spans 12 amino acids. The ends were cut back, 2 bases at V and 6 bases at J, with 8 bases in the middle. In germline, CDR1 is SQVTM, CDR2 ANQGSEA. CDR3 in amino acids: CSVETGTNEQFF. CDR3 in DNA: TGCAGCGTTGAAACAGGCACCAATGAGCAGTTCTTC.

The rearrangement links TRBV20-1 to TRBJ2-1, with a possible D match to TRBD2 (6 bases). This CDR3 region has 16 residues. V was trimmed by 2 bases and J by 4 bases, leaving 18 bases between them. Germline V gene lookup returns CDR1 DFQATT and CDR2 SNEGSKA (reference sequence). For the CDR3, the DNA is TGCAGTGCTAGACCCTCATCGGGACTTGAATACAATGAGCAGTTCTTC. Its translation: CSARPSSGLEYNEQFF.

There are a few counts of this clonotype. The chain joins TRBV29-1 to TRBJ2-5, with 9 nucleotides matching TRBD2. The germline CDR1 and CDR2 sequences are SQVTM and ANQGSEA. The CDR3 has 15 residues. V trimming: 0 bases; J trimming: 5 bases; junction bases outside the gene matches: 7. CDR3: CSVEESSGMAETQYF. In DNA, the CDR3 is TGCAGCGTTGAAGAATCTAGCGGGATGGCGGAGACCCAGTACTTC.